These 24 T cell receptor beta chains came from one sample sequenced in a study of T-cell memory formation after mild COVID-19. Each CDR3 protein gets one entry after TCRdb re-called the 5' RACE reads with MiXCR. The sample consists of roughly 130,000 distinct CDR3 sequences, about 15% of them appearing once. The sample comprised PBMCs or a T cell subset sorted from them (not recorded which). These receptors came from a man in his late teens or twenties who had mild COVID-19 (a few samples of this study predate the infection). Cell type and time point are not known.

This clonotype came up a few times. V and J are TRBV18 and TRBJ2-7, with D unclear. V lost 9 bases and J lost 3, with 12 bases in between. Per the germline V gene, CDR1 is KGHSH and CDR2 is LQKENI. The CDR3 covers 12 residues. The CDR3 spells CASSQAGYEQYF. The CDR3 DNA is TGTGCCAGTTCTCAGGCCGGCTACGAGCAGTACTTC.

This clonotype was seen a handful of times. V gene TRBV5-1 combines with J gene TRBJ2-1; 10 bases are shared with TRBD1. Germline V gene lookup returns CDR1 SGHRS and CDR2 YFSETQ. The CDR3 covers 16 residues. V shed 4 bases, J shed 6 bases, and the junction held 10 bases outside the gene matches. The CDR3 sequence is CASSKNPGQGINEQFF. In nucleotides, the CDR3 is TGCGCCAGCAGCAAAAATCCGGGACAGGGGATCAATGAGCAGTTCTTC.

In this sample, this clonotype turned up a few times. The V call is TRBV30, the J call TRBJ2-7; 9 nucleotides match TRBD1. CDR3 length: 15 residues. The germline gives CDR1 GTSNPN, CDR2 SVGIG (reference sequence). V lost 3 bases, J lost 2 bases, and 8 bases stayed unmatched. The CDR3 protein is CAWRIGTGSPYEQYF. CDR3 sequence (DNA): TGTGCCTGGAGGATCGGGACAGGGTCCCCCTACGAGCAGTACTTC.

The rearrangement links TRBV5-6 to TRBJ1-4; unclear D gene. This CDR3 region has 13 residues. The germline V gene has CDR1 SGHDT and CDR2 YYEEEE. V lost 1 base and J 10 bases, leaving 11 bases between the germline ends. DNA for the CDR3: TGTGCCAGCAGCTTGAGGGATTCGGGAAAACTGTTTTTT. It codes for CASSLRDSGKLFF.

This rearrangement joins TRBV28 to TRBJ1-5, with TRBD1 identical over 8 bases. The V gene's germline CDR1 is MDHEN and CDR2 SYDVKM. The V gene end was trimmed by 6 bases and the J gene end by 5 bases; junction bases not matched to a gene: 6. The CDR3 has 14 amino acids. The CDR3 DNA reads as TGTGCCAGCAGCAGACAGGGGAGTTATCAGCCCCAGCATTTT. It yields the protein CASSRQGSYQPQHF.

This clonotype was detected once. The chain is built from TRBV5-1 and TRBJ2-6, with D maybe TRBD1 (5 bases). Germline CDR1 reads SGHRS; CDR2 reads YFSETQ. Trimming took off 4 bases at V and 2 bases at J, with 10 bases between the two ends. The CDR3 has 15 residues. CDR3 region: CASSQDIAGANVLTF. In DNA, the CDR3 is TGCGCCAGCAGCCAGGACATCGCTGGGGCCAACGTCCTGACTTTC.

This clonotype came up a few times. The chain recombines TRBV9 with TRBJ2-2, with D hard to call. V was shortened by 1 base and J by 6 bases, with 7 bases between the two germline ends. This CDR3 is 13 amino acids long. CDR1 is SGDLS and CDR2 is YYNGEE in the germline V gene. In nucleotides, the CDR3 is TGTGCCAGCAGCGTAACCACCCCCGGGGAGCTGTTTTTT. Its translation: CASSVTTPGELFF.

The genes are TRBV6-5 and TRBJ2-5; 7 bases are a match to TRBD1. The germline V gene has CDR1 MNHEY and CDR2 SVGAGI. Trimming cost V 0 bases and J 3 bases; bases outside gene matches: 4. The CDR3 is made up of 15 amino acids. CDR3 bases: TGTGCCAGCAGTTACTCCGGACAGGAAAAAGAGACCCAGTACTTC. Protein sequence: CASSYSGQEKETQYF.

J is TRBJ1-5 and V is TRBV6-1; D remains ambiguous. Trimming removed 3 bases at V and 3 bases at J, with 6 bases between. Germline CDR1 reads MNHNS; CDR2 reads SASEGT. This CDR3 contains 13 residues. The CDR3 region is CASSEGDNQPQHF. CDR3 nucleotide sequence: TGTGCCAGCAGTGAGGGAGACAATCAGCCCCAGCATTTT.

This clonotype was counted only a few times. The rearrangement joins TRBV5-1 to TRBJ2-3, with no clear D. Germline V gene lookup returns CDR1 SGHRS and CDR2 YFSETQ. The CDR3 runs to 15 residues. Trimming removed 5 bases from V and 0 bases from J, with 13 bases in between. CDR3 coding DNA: TGCGCCAGCAGACGGAATCTGGTTAGCACAGATACGCAGTATTTT. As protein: CASRRNLVSTDTQYF.

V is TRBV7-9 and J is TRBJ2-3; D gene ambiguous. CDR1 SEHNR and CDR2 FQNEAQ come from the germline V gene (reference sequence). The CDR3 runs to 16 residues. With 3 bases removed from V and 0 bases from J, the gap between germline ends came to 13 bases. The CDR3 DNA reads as TGTGCCAGCAGCTTTTATCTTACATCCAGCACAGATACGCAGTATTTT. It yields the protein CASSFYLTSSTDTQYF.

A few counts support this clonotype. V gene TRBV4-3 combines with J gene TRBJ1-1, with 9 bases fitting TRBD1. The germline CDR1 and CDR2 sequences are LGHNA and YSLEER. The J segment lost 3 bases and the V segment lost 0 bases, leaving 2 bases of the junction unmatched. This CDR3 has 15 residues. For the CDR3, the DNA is TGCGCCAGCAGCCAAGAGGGGACAGGGCACACTGAAGCTTTCTTT. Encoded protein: CASSQEGTGHTEAFF.

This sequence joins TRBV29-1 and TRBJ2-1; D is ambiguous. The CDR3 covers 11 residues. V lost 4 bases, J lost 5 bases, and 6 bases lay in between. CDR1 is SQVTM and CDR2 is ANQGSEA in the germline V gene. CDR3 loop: CSVGAHNEQFF. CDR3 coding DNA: TGCAGCGTTGGTGCTCACAATGAGCAGTTCTTC.

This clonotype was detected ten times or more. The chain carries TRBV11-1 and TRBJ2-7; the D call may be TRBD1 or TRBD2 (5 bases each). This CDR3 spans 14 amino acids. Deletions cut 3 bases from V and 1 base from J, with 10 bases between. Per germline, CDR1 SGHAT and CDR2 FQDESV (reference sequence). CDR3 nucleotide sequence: TGTGCCAGCAGCTTGGGGGACCTATCCTACGAGCAGTACGTC. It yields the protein CASSLGDLSYEQYV.

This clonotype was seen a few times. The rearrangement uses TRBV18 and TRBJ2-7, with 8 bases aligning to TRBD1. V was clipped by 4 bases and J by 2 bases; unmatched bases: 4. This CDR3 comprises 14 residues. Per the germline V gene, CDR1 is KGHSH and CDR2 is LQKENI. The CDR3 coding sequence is TGTGCCAGCTCACTCGGGACAGGACCCTACGAGCAGTACGTC. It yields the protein CASSLGTGPYEQYV.

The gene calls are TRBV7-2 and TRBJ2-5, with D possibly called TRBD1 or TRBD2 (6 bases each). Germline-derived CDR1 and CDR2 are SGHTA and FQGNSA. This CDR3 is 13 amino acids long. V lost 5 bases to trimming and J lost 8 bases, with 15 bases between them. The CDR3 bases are TGTGCCAGCAGCCGCCGGGGGCGGGTAACCCAGTACTTC. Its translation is CASSRRGRVTQYF.

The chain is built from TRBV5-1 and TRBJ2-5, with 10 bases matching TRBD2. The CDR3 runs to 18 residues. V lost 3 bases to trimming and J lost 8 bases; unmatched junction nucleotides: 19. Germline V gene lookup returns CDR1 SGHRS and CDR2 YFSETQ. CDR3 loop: CASSSGVAGGPSGDTQYF. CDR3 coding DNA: TGCGCCAGCAGCTCCGGTGTAGCGGGGGGCCCCTCGGGAGATACCCAGTACTTC.

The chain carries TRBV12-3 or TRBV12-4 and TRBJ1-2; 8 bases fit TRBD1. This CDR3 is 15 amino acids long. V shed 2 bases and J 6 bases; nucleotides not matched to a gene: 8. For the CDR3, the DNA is TGTGCCAGCAGTTTAATGCAGGGGGCGAGAGATGGCTACACCTTC. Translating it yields CASSLMQGARDGYTF.

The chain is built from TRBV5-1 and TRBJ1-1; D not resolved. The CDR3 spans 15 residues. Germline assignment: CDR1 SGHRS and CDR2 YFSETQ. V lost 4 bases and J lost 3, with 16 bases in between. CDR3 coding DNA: TGCGCCAGCAGCCTCTACTCCGGGCGCGACACTGAAGCTTTCTTT. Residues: CASSLYSGRDTEAFF.

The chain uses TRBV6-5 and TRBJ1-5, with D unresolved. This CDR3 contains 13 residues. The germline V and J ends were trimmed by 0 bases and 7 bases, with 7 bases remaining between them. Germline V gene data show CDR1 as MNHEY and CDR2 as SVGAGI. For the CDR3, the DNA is TGTGCCAGCAGTTACTCGGTGAGCCAGCCCCAGCATTTT. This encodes CASSYSVSQPQHF.

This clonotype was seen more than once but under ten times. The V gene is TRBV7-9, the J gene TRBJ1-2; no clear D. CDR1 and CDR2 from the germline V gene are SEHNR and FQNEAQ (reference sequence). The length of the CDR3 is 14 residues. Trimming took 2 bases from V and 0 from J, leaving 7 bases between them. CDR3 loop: CASSLSVSNYGYTF. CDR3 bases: TGTGCCAGCAGCTTATCAGTTTCTAACTATGGCTACACCTTC.

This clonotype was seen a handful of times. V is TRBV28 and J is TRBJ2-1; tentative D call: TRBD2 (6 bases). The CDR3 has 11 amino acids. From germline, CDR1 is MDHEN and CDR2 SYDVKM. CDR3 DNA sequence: TGTGCTAGCGCGCGGGGCAATGAGCAGTTCTTC. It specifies CASARGNEQFF.

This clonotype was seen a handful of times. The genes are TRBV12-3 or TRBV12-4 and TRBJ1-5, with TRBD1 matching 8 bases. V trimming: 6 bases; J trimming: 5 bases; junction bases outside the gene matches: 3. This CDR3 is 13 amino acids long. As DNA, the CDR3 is TGTGCCAGCAGCACGGGACAGGATCAGCCCCAGCATTTT. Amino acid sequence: CASSTGQDQPQHF.

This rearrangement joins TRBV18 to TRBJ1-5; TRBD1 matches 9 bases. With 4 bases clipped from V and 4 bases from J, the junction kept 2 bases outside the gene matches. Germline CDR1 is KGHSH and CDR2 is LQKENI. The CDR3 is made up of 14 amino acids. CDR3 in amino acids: CASSRQGGNQPQHF. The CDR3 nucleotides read TGTGCCAGCTCACGACAGGGGGGAAATCAGCCCCAGCATTTT.